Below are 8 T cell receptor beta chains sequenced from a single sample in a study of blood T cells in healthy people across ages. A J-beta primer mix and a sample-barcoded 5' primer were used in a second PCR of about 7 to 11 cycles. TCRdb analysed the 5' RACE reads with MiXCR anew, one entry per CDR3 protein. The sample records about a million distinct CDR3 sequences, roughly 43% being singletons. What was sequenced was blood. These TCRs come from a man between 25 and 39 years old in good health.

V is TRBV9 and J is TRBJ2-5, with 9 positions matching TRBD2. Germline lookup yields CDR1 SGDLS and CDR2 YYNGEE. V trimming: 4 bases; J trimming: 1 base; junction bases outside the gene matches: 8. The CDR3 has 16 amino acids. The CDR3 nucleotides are TGTGCCAGCAGCCCCAGACTAGCGGAGCCCCAAGAGACCCAGTACTTC. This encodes CASSPRLAEPQETQYF.

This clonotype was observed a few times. The CDR3 is CASSLALYGSTDTQYF. In DNA, the CDR3 is TGTGCCAGCAGCTTAGCGCTATACGGTAGCACAGATACGCAGTATTTT. The gene calls are TRBV7-2 and TRBJ2-3; no reliable D call. Germline CDR1 reads SGHTA; CDR2 reads FQGNSA. The CDR3 runs to 16 residues. V lost 0 bases and J 0 bases, leaving 10 bases between the germline ends.

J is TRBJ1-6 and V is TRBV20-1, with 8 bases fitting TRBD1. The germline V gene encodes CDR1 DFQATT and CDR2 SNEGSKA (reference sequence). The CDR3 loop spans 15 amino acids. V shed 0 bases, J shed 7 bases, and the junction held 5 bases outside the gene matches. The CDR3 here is CSARDFTGGNSPLHF. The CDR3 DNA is TGCAGTGCTAGAGATTTTACAGGGGGAAATTCACCCCTCCACTTT.

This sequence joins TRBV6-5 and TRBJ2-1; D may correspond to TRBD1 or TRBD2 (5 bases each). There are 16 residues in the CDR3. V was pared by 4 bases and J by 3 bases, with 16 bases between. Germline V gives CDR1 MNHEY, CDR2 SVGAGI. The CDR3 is CASSWTGHEVYNEQFF. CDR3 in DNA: TGTGCCAGCAGTTGGACGGGGCATGAGGTCTACAATGAGCAGTTCTTC.

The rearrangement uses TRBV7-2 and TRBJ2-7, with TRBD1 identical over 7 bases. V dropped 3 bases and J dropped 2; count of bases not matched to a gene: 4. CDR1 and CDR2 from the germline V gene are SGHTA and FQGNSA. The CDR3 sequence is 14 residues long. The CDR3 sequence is CASSFAQGAYEQYF. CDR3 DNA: TGTGCCAGCAGCTTCGCGCAGGGGGCCTACGAGCAGTACTTC.

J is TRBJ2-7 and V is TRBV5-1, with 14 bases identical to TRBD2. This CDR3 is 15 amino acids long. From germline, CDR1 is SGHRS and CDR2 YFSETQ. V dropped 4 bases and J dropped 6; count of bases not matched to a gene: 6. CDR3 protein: CASSATSGGAREQYF. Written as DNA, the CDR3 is TGCGCCAGCAGCGCGACTAGCGGGGGGGCGCGCGAGCAGTACTTC.

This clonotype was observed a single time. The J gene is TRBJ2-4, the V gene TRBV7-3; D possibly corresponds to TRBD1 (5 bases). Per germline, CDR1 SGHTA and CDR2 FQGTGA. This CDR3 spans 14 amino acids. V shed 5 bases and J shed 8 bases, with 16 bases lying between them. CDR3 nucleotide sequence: TGTGCCAGCAGCCCAGGACAAGGTTTGGACATTCAGTACTTC. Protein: CASSPGQGLDIQYF.

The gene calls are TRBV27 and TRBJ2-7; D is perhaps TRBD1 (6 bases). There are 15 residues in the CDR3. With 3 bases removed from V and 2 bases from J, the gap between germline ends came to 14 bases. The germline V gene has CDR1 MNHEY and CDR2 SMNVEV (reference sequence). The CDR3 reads CASSFIGQTTYEQYF. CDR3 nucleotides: TGTGCCAGCAGTTTTATCGGACAGACTACCTACGAGCAGTACTTC.